This T cell receptor beta chain appears in the sequencing data of a study of control samples from healthy donors and cancer patients. The repertoire was sequenced with immunoSEQ multiplex PCR; TCRdb's copy has only in-frame clones and lacks some. The sample consists of 70,000 or so clones, over 65% of them appearing once. The CDR3 runs to 13 residues. Trimming left V 0 bases short and J 6 bases short, with 9 bases between. The germline CDR1 and CDR2 sequences are SGDLS and YYNGEE. This clone was counted a few times. Sequenced: blood. The chain carries TRBV9 and TRBJ1-1; D remains unclear. The source is a man in his fifties or sixties in good health. CDR3 sequence (DNA): TGTGCCAGCAGCGTAGCTCCCCTTGCTGAAGCTTTCTTT. Its translation is CASSVAPLAEAFF.